This record covers a single T cell receptor (beta chain). As yet, its antigen is unknown. This may arise from a read error, as a much more abundant clone is one base away. This CDR3 region has 15 residues. The data belong to a study of blood T cells in healthy people across ages. Alongside a J-beta primer mix, a sample-barcoded 5' primer served in a second PCR lasting about 7 to 11 cycles. TCRdb re-called the 5' RACE reads through MiXCR, storing one row per CDR3 protein. Of under 1,000,000 distinct CDR3 sequences listed, 35% to 40% are singletons. General study findings and limits: Comparison with aged donors showed that long-lived donors had more naive CD4+ cells and higher diversity.

Researchers report isolating at least 6 million PBMCs per sample. The rearrangement uses TRBV12-3 or TRBV12-4 and TRBJ2-1; TRBD1 matches 10 bases. The sequence derives from a young man in good health. Source material: blood. CDR3 in amino acids: CASSSDRGPFNEQLF. The DNA for the CDR3 is TGTGCCAGCAGTTCCGACAGGGGGCCTTTCAATGAGCAGTTATTC.